This T cell receptor (beta chain) was recorded in a study of blood T cell repertoires in COVID-19. Study information: Acute-phase and convalescent COVID-19 samples originated in the United States, Italy and Spain. PBMCs, B-cell-depleted T cells, or T cells were the source of the cDNA or gDNA that made up the material.

In the original analysis: Reference gene primer amplification gave nucleated cell count estimates. Sequencing used immunoSEQ multiplex PCR; TCRdb keeps in-frame clones, though not all of them. V and J calls and clone size are as listed in that table; D and trimming were resolved from the DNA. The data hold roughly 180,000 clones, with approximately 86% observed a single time. This sequence originates from a woman between 25 and 40 years old with active or convalescent COVID-19. Material for sequencing was peripheral blood.

In nucleotides, the CDR3 is TGTGCCAGAAGCCCCATAGGGAGAGGCACAGATACGCAGTATTTT. Amino acids: CARSPIGRGTDTQYF. The chain employs TRBV5-3 and TRBJ2-3; weak D call: TRBD2 (5 bases). TRBV5-3 is marked as an open reading frame, function uncertain. The CDR3 is 15 residues long. Trimming removed 4 bases from V and 1 base from J, with 13 bases in between.